The present T cell receptor (beta chain) was sequenced within a study of blood T cell repertoires in COVID-19. As for the study in general: The United States, Italy and Spain provided the acute and convalescent COVID-19 samples. Sample material is recorded as cDNA or gDNA derived from T cells, B-cell-depleted T cells, or PBMCs.

Repertoires were generated with immunoSEQ multiplex PCR, while TCRdb's copy carries only in-frame clones and drops some. The data hold around 78,000 clones, with approximately 90% observed a single time. This CDR3 is built from 16 residues. In germline, CDR1 is WSHSY, CDR2 SAAADI. Trimming at V came to 8 bases and at J to 0 bases, leaving 10 bases not matched to a gene. The clonotype originates from a man aged 50 to 59 with active or convalescent COVID-19. The chain combines TRBV10-2 with TRBJ2-1; TRBD2 aligns across 7 bases. Sequencing used peripheral blood. Written as DNA, the CDR3 is TGCGCCAGCGGGGGGGGGACTTTGAGCTCCTACAATGAGCAGTTCTTC. Translated, it gives CASGGGTLSSYNEQFF.